The clone carrying this TCR gamma chain came up a few times. TCRdb's entry gives the protein of a much larger clone, which mismatches this DNA's translation at residue 8, likely from a read error; the protein reported here is translated from the DNA. The data were taken from a study of gamma delta lymphoproliferative disorders and STAT genes. TCRdb reprocessed the multiplex PCR reads using CATT. The sample includes 2,000 to 3,000 gamma-chain clones, approximately 12% of them seen just once. The CDR3 length is 14 residues. V shed 0 bases, J shed 7 bases, and the junction held 5 bases outside the gene matches. Germline lookup yields CDR1 VINAFY and CDR2 YDVSNSKD. The receptor sequences were amplified from genomic DNA of peripheral blood mononuclear cells.

This chain joins TRGV5 and TRGJP1. The J gene was missing in TCRdb and was found by matching the end of the DNA to germline. Sequencing input: blood. The TCR sequence derives from a human donor with gamma-delta T-cell large granular lymphocyte leukemia. The CDR3 here is CATWDRPNGWFKIF. The CDR3 nucleotides read TGTGCCACCTGGGACAGGCCCAATGGTTGGTTCAAGATATTT.